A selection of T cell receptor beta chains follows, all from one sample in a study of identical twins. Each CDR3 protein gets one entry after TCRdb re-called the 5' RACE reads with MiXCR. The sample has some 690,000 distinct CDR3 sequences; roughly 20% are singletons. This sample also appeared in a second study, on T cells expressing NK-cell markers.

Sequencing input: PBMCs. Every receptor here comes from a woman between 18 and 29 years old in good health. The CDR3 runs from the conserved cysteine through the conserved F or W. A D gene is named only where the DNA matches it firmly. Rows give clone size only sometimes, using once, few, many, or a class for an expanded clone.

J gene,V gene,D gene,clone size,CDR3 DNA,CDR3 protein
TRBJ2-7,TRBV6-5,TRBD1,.,TGTGCCAGCAGTTACTCAGGGACAGGGGATTCCTACGAGCAGTACTTC,CASSYSGTGDSYEQYF
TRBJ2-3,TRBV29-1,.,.,TGCAGCGTCCCGGGGGAGAAGTCTCTCACAGATACGCAGTATTTT,CSVPGEKSLTDTQYF
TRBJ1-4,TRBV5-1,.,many,TGCGCCAGCAGCTTGCATGGGACGACTAATGAAAAACTGTTTTTT,CASSLHGTTNEKLFF
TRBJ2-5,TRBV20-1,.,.,TGCAGTGCTAGTATGCGGGAGACCCAGTACTTC,CSASMRETQYF
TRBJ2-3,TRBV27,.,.,TGTGCCAGCAGTTTATGGGGGATATCCAATCGCCGACCAGATACGCAGTATTTT,CASSLWGISNRRPDTQYF
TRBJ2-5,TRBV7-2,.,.,TGTGCCAGCAGCCCTCGACAGAGAGAGACCCAGTACTTC,CASSPRQRETQYF
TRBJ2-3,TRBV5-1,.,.,TGCGCCAGCAGCTCGGGAACGGGGGGCGACCGTACGCAGTATTTT,CASSSGTGGDRTQYF
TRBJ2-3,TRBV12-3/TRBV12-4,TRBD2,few,TGTGCCAGCAGCCGACTAGCGGGACGCACAGATACGCAGTATTTT,CASSRLAGRTDTQYF
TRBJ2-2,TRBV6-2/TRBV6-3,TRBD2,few,TGTGCCAGCAGTTACCCCCGGTCTAGCGGACAACACGCCGGGGAGCTGTTTTTT,CASSYPRSSGQHAGELFF
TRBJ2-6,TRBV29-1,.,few,TGCAGCGTTGAAGGAGCCTCCTCTGGGGCCAACGTCCTGACTTTC,CSVEGASSGANVLTF
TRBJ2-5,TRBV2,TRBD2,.,TGTGCCAGCAGTGCCCCGGGGGGAGAGACCCAGTACTTC,CASSAPGGETQYF
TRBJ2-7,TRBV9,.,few,TGTGCCAGCAGCGCGTCGCCGGGACAAATCTACGAGCAGTACTTC,CASSASPGQIYEQYF
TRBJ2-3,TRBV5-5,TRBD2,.,TGTGCCAGCAGCTTGCGTGCGGGAGTTAGGGAAGATACGCAGTATTTT,CASSLRAGVREDTQYF
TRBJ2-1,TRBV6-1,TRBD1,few,TGTGCCAGCCGCGGGACAGGGGTTTACAATGAGCAGTTCTTC,CASRGTGVYNEQFF
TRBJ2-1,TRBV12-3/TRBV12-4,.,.,TGTGCCAGCGTTGATGATATAGCGGATCAGAGCTCCTACAATGAGCAGTTCTTC,CASVDDIADQSSYNEQFF
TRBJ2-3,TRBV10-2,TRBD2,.,TGCGCCAGCAGTGATCGGCTAGCGGCAGATACGCAGTATTTT,CASSDRLAADTQYF
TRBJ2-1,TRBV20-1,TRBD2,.,TGCAGTGCCCTTACTAGCGTGTTCTCCTACAATGAGCAGTTCTTC,CSALTSVFSYNEQFF
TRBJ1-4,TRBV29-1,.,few,TGCAGCGTTGAAGTCAGAGGTAGGGGCGAAAAACTGTTTTTT,CSVEVRGRGEKLFF